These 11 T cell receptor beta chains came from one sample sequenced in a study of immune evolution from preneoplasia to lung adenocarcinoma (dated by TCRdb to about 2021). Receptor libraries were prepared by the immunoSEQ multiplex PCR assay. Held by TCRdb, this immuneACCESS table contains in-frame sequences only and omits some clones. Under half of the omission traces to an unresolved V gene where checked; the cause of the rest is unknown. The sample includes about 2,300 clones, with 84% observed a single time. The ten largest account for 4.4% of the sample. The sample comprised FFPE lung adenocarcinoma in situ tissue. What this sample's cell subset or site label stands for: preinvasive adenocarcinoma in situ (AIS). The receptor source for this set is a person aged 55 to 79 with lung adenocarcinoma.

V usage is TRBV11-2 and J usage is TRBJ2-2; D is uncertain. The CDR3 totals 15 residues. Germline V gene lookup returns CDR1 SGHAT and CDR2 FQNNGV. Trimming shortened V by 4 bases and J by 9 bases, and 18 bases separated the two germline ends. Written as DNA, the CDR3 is TGTGCCAGCAGCTCCCCCTTGCAGTTCCGCCGGGAGCTGTTTTTT. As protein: CASSSPLQFRRELFF.

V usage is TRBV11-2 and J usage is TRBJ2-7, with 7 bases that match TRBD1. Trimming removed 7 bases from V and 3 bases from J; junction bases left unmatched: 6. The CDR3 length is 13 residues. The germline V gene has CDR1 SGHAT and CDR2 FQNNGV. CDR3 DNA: TGTGCCAGCACCGCGACAGGGAACTACGAGCAGTACTTC. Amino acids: CASTATGNYEQYF. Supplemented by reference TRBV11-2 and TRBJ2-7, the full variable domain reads EAGVAQSPRYKIIEKRQSVAFWCNPISGHATLYWYQQILGQGPKLLIQFQNNGVVDDSQLPKDRFSAERLKGVDSTLKIQPAKLEDSAVYLCASTATGNYEQYFGPGTRLTVT.

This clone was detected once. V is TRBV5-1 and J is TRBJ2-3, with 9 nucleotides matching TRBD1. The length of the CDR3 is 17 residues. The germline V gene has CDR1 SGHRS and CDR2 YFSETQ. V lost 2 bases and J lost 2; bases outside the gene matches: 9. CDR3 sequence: CASSLTGTGITTDTQYF. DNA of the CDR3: TGCGCCAGCAGCTTAACCGGGACAGGGATTACCACAGATACGCAGTATTTT. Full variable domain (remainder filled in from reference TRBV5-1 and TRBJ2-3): KAGVTQTPRYLIKTRGQQVTLSCSPISGHRSVSWYQQTPGQGLQFLFEYFSETQRNKGNFPGRFSGRQFSNSRSEMNVSTLELGDSALYLCASSLTGTGITTDTQYFGPGTRLTVL.

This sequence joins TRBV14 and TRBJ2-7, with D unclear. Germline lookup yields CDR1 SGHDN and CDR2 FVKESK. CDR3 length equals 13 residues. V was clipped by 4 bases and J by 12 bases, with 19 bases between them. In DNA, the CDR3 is TGTGCCAGCAGCCCGACTCGGCTGGGGTTCAGGTACTTC. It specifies CASSPTRLGFRYF. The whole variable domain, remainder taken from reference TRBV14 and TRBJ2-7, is EAGVTQFPSHSVIEKGQTVTLRCDPISGHDNLYWYRRVMGKEIKFLLHFVKESKQDESGMPNNRFLAERTGGTYSTLKVQPAELEDSGVYFCASSPTRLGFRYFGPGTRLTVT.

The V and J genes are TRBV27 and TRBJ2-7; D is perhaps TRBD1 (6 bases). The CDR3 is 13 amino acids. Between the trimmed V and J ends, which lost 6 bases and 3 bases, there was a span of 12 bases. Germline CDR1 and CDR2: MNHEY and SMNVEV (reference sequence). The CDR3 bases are TGTGCCAGCAGGGGCAGGGGAAACTACGAGCAGTACTTC. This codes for CASRGRGNYEQYF.

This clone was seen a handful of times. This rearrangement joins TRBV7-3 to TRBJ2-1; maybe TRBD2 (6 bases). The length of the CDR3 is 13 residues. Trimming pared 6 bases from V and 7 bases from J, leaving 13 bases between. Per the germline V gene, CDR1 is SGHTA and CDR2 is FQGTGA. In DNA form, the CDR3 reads TGTGCCAGCAGTATCGGAGGGGTAAATGAGCAGTTCTTC. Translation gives CASSIGGVNEQFF.

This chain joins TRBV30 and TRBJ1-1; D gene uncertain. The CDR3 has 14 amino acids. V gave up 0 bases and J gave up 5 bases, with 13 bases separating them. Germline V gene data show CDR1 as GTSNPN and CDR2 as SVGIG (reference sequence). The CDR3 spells CAWSVSAIRTEAFF. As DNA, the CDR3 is TGTGCCTGGAGTGTATCCGCAATAAGGACTGAAGCTTTCTTT.

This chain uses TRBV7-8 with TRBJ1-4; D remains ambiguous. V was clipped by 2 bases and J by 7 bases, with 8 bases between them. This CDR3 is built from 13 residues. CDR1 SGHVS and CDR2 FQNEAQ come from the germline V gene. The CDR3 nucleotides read TGTGCCAGCAGCTTAAGGGAGCGTGAAAAACTGTTTTTT. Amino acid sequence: CASSLREREKLFF.

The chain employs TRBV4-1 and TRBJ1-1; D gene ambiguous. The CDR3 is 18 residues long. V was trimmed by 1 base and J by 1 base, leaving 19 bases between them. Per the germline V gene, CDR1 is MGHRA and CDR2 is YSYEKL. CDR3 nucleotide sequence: TGCGCCAGCAGCCAAGGGGCGGGAGTGGTGAGGGAGAACACTGAAGCTTTCTTT. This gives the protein CASSQGAGVVRENTEAFF.

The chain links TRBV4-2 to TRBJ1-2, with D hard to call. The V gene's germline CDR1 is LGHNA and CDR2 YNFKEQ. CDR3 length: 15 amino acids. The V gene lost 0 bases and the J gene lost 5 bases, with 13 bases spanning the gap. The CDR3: CASSQEEAASYGYTF. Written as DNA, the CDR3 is TGTGCCAGCAGCCAAGAGGAAGCAGCGTCTTATGGCTACACCTTC.

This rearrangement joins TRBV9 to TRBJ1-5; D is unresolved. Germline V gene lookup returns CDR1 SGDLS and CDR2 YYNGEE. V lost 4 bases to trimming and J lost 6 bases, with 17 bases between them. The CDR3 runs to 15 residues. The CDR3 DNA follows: TGTGCCAGCAGCCCCGGATTCCGCGCGGGTCAGCCCCAGCATTTT. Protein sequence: CASSPGFRAGQPQHF.